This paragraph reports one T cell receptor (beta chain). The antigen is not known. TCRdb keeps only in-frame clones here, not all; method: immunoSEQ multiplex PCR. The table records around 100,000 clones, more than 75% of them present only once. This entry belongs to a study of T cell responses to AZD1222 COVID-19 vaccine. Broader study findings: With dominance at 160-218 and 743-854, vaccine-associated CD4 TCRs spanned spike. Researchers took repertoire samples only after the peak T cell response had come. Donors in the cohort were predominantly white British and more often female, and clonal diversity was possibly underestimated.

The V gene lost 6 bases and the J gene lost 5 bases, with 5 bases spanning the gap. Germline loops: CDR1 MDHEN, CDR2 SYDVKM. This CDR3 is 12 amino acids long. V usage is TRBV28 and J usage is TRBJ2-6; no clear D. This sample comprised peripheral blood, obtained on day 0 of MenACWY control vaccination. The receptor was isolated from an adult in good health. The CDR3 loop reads CASSPRANVLTF. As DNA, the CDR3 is TGTGCCAGCAGCCCGCGGGCCAACGTCCTGACTTTC.